The source of this T cell receptor (beta chain) is a study of blood T cell repertoires in COVID-19 (dated by TCRdb to the early 2020s). About the investigation overall: Samples from collaborators originated in the United States, Italy and Spain and spanned both the acute and convalescent phases of COVID-19. The prospective study material was composed of cDNA or gDNA derived from T cells, B-cell-depleted T cells, or PBMCs. The dataset comprised deeply sampled blood TCRbeta repertoires from subjects exposed to, actively infected with, or recovered from COVID-19. A freely available public database, intended as a resource for researchers studying the immune response to SARS-CoV-2, is where the repertoires were released. Samples were obtained from the ongoing ImmuneRACE study (first 160 participants) and from about 1,300 subjects provided by 6 global collaborators. A de-identified subject ID, COVID-19 status, age in years and sex were almost always included in the sample metadata. Where available, HLA class I and class II types were taken from metadata supplied by the sample provider and were not determined by assay-based typing.

Collaborating institutions collected whole blood in K2EDTA tubes following their own protocols. For TCRbeta analysis, collaborators shipped samples in one of three forms: frozen whole blood, isolated PBMCs, or DNA extracted from either of those sample types. The germline V end is reduced by 2 bases and the J end by 6 bases; junction bases left unmatched: 4. Spanning cysteine to phenylalanine, the CDR3 consists of 14 amino acids. Just CDR3 DNA is preserved here, 42 bases in frame from base 1. The CDR1 and CDR2 encoded by the germline V gene (reference sequence) are MNHNY and SVGAGI. Summary of the overall study and its limitations: The quantity of clinical and demographic metadata differed by source and by participant and was supplied without curation.

TCRbeta CDR3 regions were amplified from genomic DNA by means of the immunoSEQ Assay, a bias-controlled multiplex PCR. As for how the authors treated the data: Within the assay, amplification of reference gene primers was used to estimate how many nucleated cells each sample contained. To quantify the absolute abundance of each unique TCRbeta CDR3 rearrangement, sequence reads were collapsed and filtered. Productive Simpson clonality was computed per sample as the square root of Simpson's diversity index over productive rearrangements. TCRdb took over this immuneACCESS table, retaining in-frame rearrangements with V and J assigned. Such tables are incomplete; in checked studies, under half of the missing clones stem from an unresolved V gene, and the remainder is unexplained. That table is the source of V, J and clone size, and D and trimming were worked out from the DNA. The sample yields roughly 130,000 clones; about 80% were counted once. The top ten hold approximately 3.5% of the sample.

This clone was picked up a small number of times. What antigen it recognizes has not been identified. Base-call qualities are not available, and no considerably larger clone is one nucleotide away. This receptor was identified in a man between 60 and 75 years old with acute or convalescent COVID-19. Sequenced: peripheral blood. The chain was built from TRBV6-6 and TRBJ2-5, and TRBD1 matches 9 of the central bases. The nucleotide sequence reads TGTGCCAGCAGTTACCAGGGACAGGGAAAGACCCAGTACTTC. It codes for CASSYQGQGKTQYF.